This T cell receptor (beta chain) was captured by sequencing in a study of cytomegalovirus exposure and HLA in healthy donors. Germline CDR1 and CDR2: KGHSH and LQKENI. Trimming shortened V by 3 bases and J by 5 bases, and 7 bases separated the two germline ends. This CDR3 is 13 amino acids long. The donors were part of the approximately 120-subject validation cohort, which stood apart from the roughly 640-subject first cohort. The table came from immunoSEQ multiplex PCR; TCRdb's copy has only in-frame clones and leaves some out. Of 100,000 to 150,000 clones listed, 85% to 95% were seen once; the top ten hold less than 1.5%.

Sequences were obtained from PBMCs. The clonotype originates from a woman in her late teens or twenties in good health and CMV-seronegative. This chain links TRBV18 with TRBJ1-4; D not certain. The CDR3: CASSPVGNEKLFF. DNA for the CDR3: TGTGCCAGCTCACCGGTCGGGAATGAAAAACTGTTTTTT.